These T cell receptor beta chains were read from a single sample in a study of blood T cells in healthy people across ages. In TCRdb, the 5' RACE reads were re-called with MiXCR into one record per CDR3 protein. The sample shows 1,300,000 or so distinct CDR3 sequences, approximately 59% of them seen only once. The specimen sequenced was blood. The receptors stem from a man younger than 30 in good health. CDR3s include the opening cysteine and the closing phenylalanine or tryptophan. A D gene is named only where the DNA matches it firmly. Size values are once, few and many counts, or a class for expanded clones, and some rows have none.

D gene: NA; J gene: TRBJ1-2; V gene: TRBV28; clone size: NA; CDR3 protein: CASTWGRSNGYTF; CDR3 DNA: TGTGCCAGCACCTGGGGCAGGTCCAATGGCTACACCTTC
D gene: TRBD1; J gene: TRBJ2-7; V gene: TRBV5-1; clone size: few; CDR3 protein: CASPDRLSEQYF; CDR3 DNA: TGCGCCAGCCCGGACAGGCTATCCGAGCAGTACTTC
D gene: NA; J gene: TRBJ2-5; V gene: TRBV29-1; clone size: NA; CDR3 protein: CSVGGQKETQYF; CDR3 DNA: TGCAGCGTTGGGGGGCAGAAAGAGACCCAGTACTTC
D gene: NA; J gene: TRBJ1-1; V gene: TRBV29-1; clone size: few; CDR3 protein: CSVEGPGGMNTEAFF; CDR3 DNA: TGCAGCGTTGAAGGCCCCGGGGGAATGAACACTGAAGCTTTCTTT
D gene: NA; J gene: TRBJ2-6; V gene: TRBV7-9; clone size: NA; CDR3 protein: CASSQNLISGANVLTF; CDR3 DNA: TGTGCCAGCAGCCAAAATTTAATCTCTGGGGCCAACGTCCTGACTTTC
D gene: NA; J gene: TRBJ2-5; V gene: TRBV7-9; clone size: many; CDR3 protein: CASSRIQETQYF; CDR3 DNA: TGTGCCAGCAGCAGAATCCAAGAGACCCAGTACTTC
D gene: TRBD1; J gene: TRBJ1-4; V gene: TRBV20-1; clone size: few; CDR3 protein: CSANRDRGPELFF; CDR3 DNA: TGCAGTGCTAACCGGGACAGGGGTCCGGAACTGTTTTTT
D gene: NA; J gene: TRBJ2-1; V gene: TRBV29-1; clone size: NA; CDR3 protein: CSVGRTQQFF; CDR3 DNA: TGCAGCGTTGGGAGAACACAGCAGTTCTTC
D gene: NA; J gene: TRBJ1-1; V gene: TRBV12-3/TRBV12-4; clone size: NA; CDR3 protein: CASSPNWGMAEAFF; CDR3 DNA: TGTGCCAGCAGCCCCAACTGGGGAATGGCTGAAGCTTTCTTT
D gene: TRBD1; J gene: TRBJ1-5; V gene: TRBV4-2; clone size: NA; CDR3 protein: CASSQEPNRGWVQPQHF; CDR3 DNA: TGTGCCAGCAGCCAAGAACCCAACAGGGGATGGGTTCAGCCCCAGCATTTT
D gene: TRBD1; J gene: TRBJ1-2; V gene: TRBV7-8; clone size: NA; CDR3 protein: CASSRIRDSYGYTF; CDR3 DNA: TGTGCCAGCAGCCGAATACGGGACAGCTATGGCTACACCTTC
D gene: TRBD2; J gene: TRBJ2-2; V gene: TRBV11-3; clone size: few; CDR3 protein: CATSTSGGELFF; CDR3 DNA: TGTGCCACCTCGACTAGCGGCGGGGAGCTGTTTTTT
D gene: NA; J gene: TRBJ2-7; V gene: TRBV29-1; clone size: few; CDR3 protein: CSGQAAYPPYEQYF; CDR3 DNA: TGCAGCGGACAGGCTGCCTACCCCCCCTACGAGCAGTACTTC
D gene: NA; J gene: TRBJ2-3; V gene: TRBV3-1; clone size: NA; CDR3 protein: CASSQDASEGDTQYF; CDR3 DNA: TGTGCCAGCAGCCAAGATGCTAGCGAAGGGGATACGCAGTATTTT
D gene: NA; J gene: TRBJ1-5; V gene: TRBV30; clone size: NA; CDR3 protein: CAWSHQANNQPQHF; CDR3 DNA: TGTGCCTGGAGTCACCAGGCGAACAATCAGCCCCAGCATTTT
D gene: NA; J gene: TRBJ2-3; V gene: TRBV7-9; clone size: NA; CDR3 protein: CASSSSGADAQYF; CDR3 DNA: TGTGCCAGCAGCTCCTCTGGAGCAGATGCGCAGTATTTT
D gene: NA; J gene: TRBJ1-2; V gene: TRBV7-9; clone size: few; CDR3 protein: CASSQSLRDANYGYTF; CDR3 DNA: TGTGCCAGCAGCCAATCACTCAGGGACGCTAACTATGGCTACACCTTC
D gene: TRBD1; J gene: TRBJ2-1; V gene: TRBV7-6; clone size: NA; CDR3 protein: CASSLGTGGTEQFF; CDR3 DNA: TGTGCCAGCAGCTTGGGGACAGGGGGAACGGAGCAGTTCTTC
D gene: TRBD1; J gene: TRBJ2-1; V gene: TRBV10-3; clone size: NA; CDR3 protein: CASQTGDNEQFF; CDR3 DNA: TGTGCCAGCCAAACAGGGGACAATGAGCAGTTCTTC
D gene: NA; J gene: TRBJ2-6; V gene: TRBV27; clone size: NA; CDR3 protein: CASRWRSSGANVLTF; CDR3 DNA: TGTGCCAGCAGATGGCGGAGCTCTGGGGCCAACGTCCTGACTTTC
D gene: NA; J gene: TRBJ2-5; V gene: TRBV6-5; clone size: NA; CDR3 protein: CASSYGNNEQYF; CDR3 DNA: TGTGCCAGCAGTTACGGTAACAATGAGCAGTACTTC